Following are 6 T cell receptor beta chains from one sample sequenced in a study of blood T cell repertoires in COVID-19. Libraries were prepared by immunoSEQ multiplex PCR; TCRdb keeps only in-frame clonotypes and omits some of them. The sample yields 180,000 or so clones, roughly 82% seen once. Sequencing was carried out using peripheral blood. These receptors were taken from an older woman with acute or convalescent COVID-19.

This clone has more than one count but fewer than ten. This chain links TRBV6-1 with TRBJ1-2; 7 bases match TRBD1. CDR3 length equals 14 residues. The trim removed 3 bases at V and 4 bases at J, leaving 5 bases unmatched. In germline, CDR1 is MNHNS, CDR2 SASEGT. The CDR3 here is CASSDIQGLYGYTF. In nucleotides, the CDR3 is TGTGCCAGCAGTGACATACAGGGGCTCTATGGCTACACCTTC.

V is TRBV9 and J is TRBJ1-2; 7 bases match TRBD1. The V gene's germline CDR1 is SGDLS and CDR2 YYNGEE. Germline trimming cut 4 bases from V and 5 bases from J; bases unmatched to any gene: 5. The CDR3 sequence is 13 residues long. CDR3 DNA sequence: TGTGCCAGCAGCCCCCGGACAGGTTATGGCTACACCTTC. Protein product: CASSPRTGYGYTF.

The chain joins TRBV5-1 to TRBJ2-7, with 12 bases aligning to TRBD2. Germline-derived CDR1 and CDR2 are SGHRS and YFSETQ. The J segment lost 5 bases and the V segment lost 4 bases, leaving 10 bases of the junction unmatched. The CDR3 runs 16 residues. CDR3: CASSRGLAGSVDEQYF. The CDR3 nucleotides are TGCGCCAGCAGCCGAGGACTAGCGGGGTCGGTAGACGAGCAGTACTTC.

The chain is built from TRBV19 and TRBJ1-5, with D perhaps TRBD1 (6 bases). Germline V lookup: CDR1 LNHDA, CDR2 SQIVND (reference sequence). The length of the CDR3 is 14 residues. V lost 2 bases, J lost 4 bases, and 9 bases lay in between. The CDR3 sequence is CASSIQGPNQPQHF. CDR3 in DNA: TGTGCCAGTAGTATACAGGGGCCAAATCAGCCCCAGCATTTT.

A few counts support this clone. The rearrangement joins TRBV6-2 or TRBV6-3 to TRBJ2-1; TRBD1 matches 7 bases. Germline V CDR1 and CDR2: MNHEY, SVGEGT. This CDR3 is built from 15 residues. V gave up 2 bases and J gave up 7 bases; unmatched junction bases: 8. The CDR3 protein is CASSYRQGVTNEQFF. The CDR3 DNA sequence: TGTGCCAGCAGTTACCGCCAGGGGGTTACGAATGAGCAGTTCTTC.

J is TRBJ1-3 and V is TRBV6-2 or TRBV6-3; D possibly corresponds to TRBD1 (5 bases). Trimming took off 4 bases at V and 0 bases at J, with 10 bases between the two ends. Germline CDR1 is MNHEY and CDR2 is SVGEGT. CDR3 length: 15 residues. DNA for the CDR3: TGTGCCAGCAGTTTGACAGCGCTCTCTGGAAACACCATATATTTT. Protein: CASSLTALSGNTIYF.